Following are 14 T cell receptor beta chains from one sample sequenced in a study of T cell repertoires in cytomegalovirus infection. TCRdb re-analysed the reads in MiXCR, keeping a single row per CDR3 protein. The data contain approximately 500,000 distinct CDR3 sequences, 16% of them singletons. The specimen sequenced was CD8+ T cells from PBMCs. These receptors all come from a human donor in good health (CMV status not recorded). Some clones in this sample may be carry-over from other donors' samples.

This clonotype was seen at least ten times. The genes are TRBV7-2 and TRBJ2-4, with unresolved D. This CDR3 has 15 residues. Germline assignment: CDR1 SGHTA and CDR2 FQGNSA. Trimming removed 1 base from V and 1 base from J, with 8 bases in between. The CDR3 sequence: CASSLGSPAKNIQYF. The CDR3 nucleotides read TGTGCCAGCAGCTTAGGCAGTCCGGCCAAAAACATTCAGTACTTC.

This chain joins TRBV27 and TRBJ1-1, with no clear D. Trimming removed 3 bases from V and 7 bases from J, with 12 bases in between. The CDR3 loop spans 13 amino acids. Germline CDR1 is MNHEY and CDR2 is SMNVEV (reference sequence). DNA of the CDR3: TGTGCCAGCAGTTTTTACTCGCAAGGTGAAGCTTTCTTT. This translates into CASSFYSQGEAFF.

There are a few counts of this clonotype. The V call is TRBV29-1, the J call TRBJ2-6; D unresolved. Germline V CDR1 and CDR2: SQVTM, ANQGSEA. The CDR3 totals 15 residues. V dropped 4 bases and J dropped 0 bases, with 10 bases sitting between them. CDR3 sequence (DNA): TGCAGCGTTGCTCTCTTAGACTCTGGGGCCAACGTCCTGACTTTC. This codes for CSVALLDSGANVLTF. Complete variable domain (other parts from reference TRBV29-1 and TRBJ2-6): SAVISQKPSRDICQRGTSLTIQCQVDSQVTMMFWYRQQPGQSLTLIATANQGSEATYESGFVIDKFPISRPNLTFSTLTVSNMSPEDSSIYLCSVALLDSGANVLTFGAGSRLTVL.

This clonotype was seen a handful of times. The chain recombines TRBV20-1 with TRBJ2-7; 9 bases align to TRBD2. With V trimmed by 0 bases and J by 0 bases, 3 bases remained unmatched. This CDR3 has 15 residues. The germline CDR1 and CDR2 sequences are DFQATT and SNEGSKA (reference sequence). The CDR3 coding sequence is TGCAGTGCTAGAGAAAGCGGGGGGAGCTCCTACGAGCAGTACTTC. It is translated as CSARESGGSSYEQYF.

V gene TRBV27 combines with J gene TRBJ1-2; 12 nucleotides agree with TRBD1. The V gene end was trimmed by 0 bases and the J gene end by 3 bases; junction bases not matched to a gene: 5. The CDR3 runs to 17 residues. The germline V gene has CDR1 MNHEY and CDR2 SMNVEV (reference sequence). The CDR3 DNA reads as TGTGCCAGCAGTTTATCGATCGGGACAGGGGGCTACTATGGCTACACCTTC. It translates to CASSLSIGTGGYYGYTF.

The sample holds many counts of this clonotype. V and J are TRBV11-1 and TRBJ2-1, with 7 positions matching TRBD2. From germline, CDR1 is SGHAT and CDR2 FQDESV (reference sequence). The V gene end was trimmed by 2 bases and the J gene end by 7 bases; junction bases not matched to a gene: 11. The CDR3 is 16 amino acids. CDR3 in DNA: TGTGCCAGCAGCTTACGGACGGGGGGACGTGAAAATGAGCAGTTCTTC. This encodes CASSLRTGGRENEQFF.

The chain links TRBV9 to TRBJ1-1; D is unresolved. The CDR3 extends over 15 amino acids. V lost 4 bases to trimming and J lost 1 base, with 14 bases between them. Germline CDR1 reads SGDLS; CDR2 reads YYNGEE. Written as DNA, the CDR3 is TGTGCCAGCAGCCCGGGAGCAACTCAGAACACTGAAGCTTTCTTT. This sequence encodes CASSPGATQNTEAFF.

Details on this clonotype: The CDR3 does not end in the conserved phenylalanine or tryptophan, so this is likely a read error. The J gene is TRBJ2-7, the V gene TRBV7-6; D gene uncertain. V gave up 1 base and J gave up 2 bases, with 15 bases separating them. Germline V CDR1 and CDR2: SGHVS, FNYEAQ. The CDR3 loop spans 16 amino acids. CDR3 DNA sequence: TGTGCCAGCAGCTTAGAGTGGCAGGAGCCAACCTACGAGCAGTACTTA. It yields the protein CASSLEWQEPTYEQYL.

This clonotype showed up many times. The J gene is TRBJ2-5, the V gene TRBV7-9, with D perhaps TRBD1 (6 bases). V lost 1 base to trimming and J lost 1 base, with 13 bases between them. This CDR3 is built from 16 residues. Germline values: CDR1 SEHNR, CDR2 FQNEAQ (reference sequence). CDR3 region: CASSLDGEQGQETQYF. The CDR3 DNA sequence: TGTGCCAGCAGCTTAGACGGGGAACAGGGCCAAGAGACCCAGTACTTC.

To note about this clonotype: Being one base from a much bigger clone, this may be a read error. The chain links TRBV6-7 to TRBJ1-2, with 9 bases identical to TRBD1. TRBV6-7 is an ORF, with its function uncertain. This CDR3 region has 13 residues. V lost 8 bases and J lost 6; bases outside the gene matches: 7. CDR3 sequence reads: CASAPGTGNGYTF. The DNA for the CDR3 is TGTGCCAGCGCCCCCGGGACAGGGAATGGCTACACCTTC.

This clonotype was picked up a small number of times. The chain carries TRBV10-3 and TRBJ1-1, with 7 bases that match TRBD1. The CDR3 contains 13 residues. Germline CDR1 and CDR2: ENHRY and SYGVKD. V trimming: 9 bases; J trimming: 1 base; junction bases outside the gene matches: 5. In nucleotides, the CDR3 is TGTGCCATAAGACAGGGAGGGAACACTGAAGCTTTCTTT. Protein product: CAIRQGGNTEAFF.

The rearrangement links TRBV12-3 or TRBV12-4 to TRBJ1-5; weak D call: TRBD1 (5 bases). This CDR3 has 16 amino acids. The V end lost 6 bases, the J end lost 7 bases, and 22 bases lay between the germline ends. This CDR3 reads CASSSPQGGGGQPQHF. CDR3 sequence (DNA): TGTGCCAGCAGCTCCCCTCAGGGCGGGGGTGGGCAGCCCCAGCATTTT.

This clonotype was recorded many times. This rearrangement joins TRBV7-9 to TRBJ1-2, with TRBD1 matching 7 bases. The CDR3 length is 14 residues. Germline V gene lookup returns CDR1 SEHNR and CDR2 FQNEAQ (reference sequence). Losses at the gene ends were 4 bases for V and 8 bases for J; bases not matched to a gene: 10. The CDR3 DNA sequence: TGTGCCAGCAGCTCGAACCGGGACAGCCTCGGCTACACCTTC. Amino acids: CASSSNRDSLGYTF.

This clonotype was detected ten times or more. V gene TRBV28 combines with J gene TRBJ2-1; no reliable D call. V lost 8 bases and J 0 bases, leaving 17 bases between the germline ends. The CDR3 consists of 16 residues. The germline V gene has CDR1 MDHEN and CDR2 SYDVKM. The CDR3 sequence is CASLPLTRSSYNEQFF. The CDR3 DNA follows: TGTGCCAGCCTTCCCCTTACCCGGAGCTCCTACAATGAGCAGTTCTTC.